This T cell receptor (beta chain) was identified in a study of blood T cell repertoires in COVID-19. In the study overall: Some COVID-19 samples were acute and others convalescent; all came from the United States, Italy and Spain. The analysed material was cDNA or gDNA that came from T cells, B-cell-depleted T cells, or PBMCs.

Two consecutive negative NP/OP PCR tests, clearance, or resolved symptoms defined Cohort 3 recovery. This clone occurred many times. The CDR3 is 16 amino acids. Trimming removed 3 bases from V and 7 bases from J, with 18 bases in between. CDR1 and CDR2 (germline): LGHNA, YNFKEQ. The protocol was immunoSEQ multiplex PCR, while the TCRdb copy is restricted to in-frame clones and leaves out a portion. The sample includes 500,000 or so clones, 87% of them seen just once. This TCR was sampled from a woman under 30 who had recovered from COVID-19. Sequences were obtained from PBMCs or T cells enriched from blood (not recorded which). The chain links TRBV4-2 to TRBJ2-2; D possibly corresponds to TRBD2 (6 bases). The CDR3 DNA follows: TGTGCCAGCAGCCATAATAGGGGAGGAGGCGACGGGGAGCTGTTTTTT. This translates into CASSHNRGGGDGELFF.